These 9 T cell receptor beta chains share one sample of origin, sequenced in a study of cytomegalovirus exposure and HLA in healthy donors. This PCR relied on a set of 60 Vbeta primers and 13 Jbeta primers. Assay used: immunoSEQ multiplex PCR; TCRdb lists only in-frame clones, some missing. The sample has 170,000 or so clones; around 78% are singletons. Sequencing input: PBMCs. The receptors were gathered from a woman aged 45-65 years in good health and CMV-seropositive.

This clone was detected only once. The chain combines TRBV5-6 with TRBJ2-7; TRBD2 is a possible D gene (5 bases). V was clipped by 1 base and J by 6 bases, with 11 bases between them. This CDR3 contains 13 residues. Looked up from germline, CDR1 is SGHDT and CDR2 is YYEEEE. CDR3 DNA sequence: TGTGCCAGCAGCTTGACTAGTTTGGCCGAGCAGTACTTC. Translating gives CASSLTSLAEQYF.

This clone was seen a few times. V is TRBV6-4 and J is TRBJ2-2; 8 nucleotides line up with TRBD2. After removal of 9 bases from V and 4 bases from J, the junction contained 10 bases not matched to a gene. This CDR3 has 15 amino acids. The germline gives CDR1 MRHNA, CDR2 SNTAGT. CDR3 DNA: TGTGCCAGACCTGGCGGGACTAGGATCACCGGGGAGCTGTTTTTT. It is translated as CARPGGTRITGELFF.

The chain links TRBV4-3 to TRBJ2-1; no reliable D call. The ends were cut back, 3 bases at V and 7 bases at J, with 13 bases in the middle. Germline assignment: CDR1 LGHNA and CDR2 YSLEER. The CDR3 is 14 residues long. CDR3 nucleotide sequence: TGCGCCAGCAGCCAGAAGGAGATGGGTAATGAGCAGTTCTTC. Translating it yields CASSQKEMGNEQFF.

CDR3 sequence (DNA): TGTGCCAGCAGCCTTTCCTCGGGTGAGAAGACCCAGTACTTC. It codes for CASSLSSGEKTQYF. The rearrangement links TRBV7-6 to TRBJ2-5; D ambiguous. The V and J ends lost 5 bases and 6 bases respectively, with 16 bases between them. CDR1 is SGHVS, CDR2 FNYEAQ, per germline. This CDR3 contains 14 residues.

The count of this clone is one. The V gene is TRBV30, the J gene TRBJ1-4; 8 bases are shared with TRBD1. With 2 bases clipped from V and 5 bases from J, the junction kept 4 bases outside the gene matches. Germline assignment: CDR1 GTSNPN and CDR2 SVGIG (reference sequence). The CDR3 runs to 14 residues. The CDR3 is CAWSPRQGNEKLFF. CDR3 coding DNA: TGTGCCTGGAGTCCTCGACAGGGGAATGAAAAACTGTTTTTT. Supplemented by reference TRBV30 and TRBJ1-4, the full variable domain reads SQTIHQWPATLVQPVGSPLSLECTVEGTSNPNLYWYRQAAGRGLQLLFYSVGIGQISSEVPQNLSASRPQDRQFILSSKKLLLSDSGFYLCAWSPRQGNEKLFFGSGTQLSVL.

The CDR3 loop reads CAISEGQGNKDTEAFF. CDR3 in DNA: TGTGCCATCAGTGAGGGACAGGGGAATAAGGACACTGAAGCTTTCTTT. The chain joins TRBV10-3 to TRBJ1-1; 9 positions match TRBD1. The CDR3 is 16 residues long. V shed 2 bases and J 3 bases; nucleotides not matched to a gene: 7. Germline V gene data show CDR1 as ENHRY and CDR2 as SYGVKD.

The V call is TRBV29-1, the J call TRBJ1-1; D is unresolved. The CDR3 is made up of 13 amino acids. The V end lost 1 base, the J end lost 0 bases, and 6 bases lay between the germline ends. The V gene's germline CDR1 is SQVTM and CDR2 ANQGSEA. The CDR3 coding sequence is TGCAGCGTTGAAGGCAGGATGAACACTGAAGCTTTCTTT. Encoded protein: CSVEGRMNTEAFF.

V gene TRBV7-2 combines with J gene TRBJ2-4; 8 bases map to TRBD2. V was clipped by 5 bases and J by 9 bases; unmatched bases: 9. Germline-derived CDR1 and CDR2 are SGHTA and FQGNSA. The CDR3 length is 14 residues. This CDR3 is CASSPAGRGGIQYF. The CDR3 DNA is TGTGCCAGCAGCCCCGCCGGTCGGGGGGGCATTCAGTACTTC.

This chain connects TRBV5-1 to TRBJ2-5; TRBD1 matches at 9 bases. The CDR3 totals 14 residues. Germline CDR1 and CDR2: SGHRS and YFSETQ. V dropped 3 bases and J dropped 5; count of bases not matched to a gene: 5. CDR3 protein: CASSSGTGSETQYF. CDR3 DNA sequence: TGCGCCAGCAGCTCCGGGACAGGGTCGGAGACCCAGTACTTC.